A selection of T cell receptor beta chains follows, all from one sample in a study of blood T cell repertoires in COVID-19. The repertoire was sequenced with immunoSEQ multiplex PCR; TCRdb's copy has only in-frame clones and lacks some. The sample lists around 250,000 clones, approximately 85% occurring once. Sequencing was performed on PBMCs or T cells enriched from blood (not recorded which). Source of these receptors: a woman aged 45 to 65 who had recovered from COVID-19. CDR3s include the opening cysteine and the closing phenylalanine or tryptophan. A D gene is named only where the DNA matches it firmly. Some rows have no size entry. The others give once, few or many, or a class for an expanded clone.

v_call,clone_size,j_call,cdr3_length,d_call,cdr3_nt,cdr3_aa
TRBV28,NA,TRBJ1-4,12,NA,TGTGCCAGCAGTTCGATCATCCGGGACATGTTTTTT,CASSSIIRDMFF
TRBV5-8,NA,TRBJ2-7,17,TRBD1,TGTGCCAGCAGCCCTTACGGACAGGGCAAAAGGTCCTACGAGCAGTACTTC,CASSPYGQGKRSYEQYF
TRBV20-1,NA,TRBJ1-1,11,NA,TGCAGTGCTAGTTCGGGGGATGTGGCTTTCTTT,CSASSGDVAFF
TRBV6-5,NA,TRBJ1-2,14,NA,TGTGCCAGCAGGGACCGGGGACACCACTATGGCTACACCTTC,CASRDRGHHYGYTF
TRBV27,NA,TRBJ1-1,14,NA,TGTGCCAGCAGTTGGGGGGGAGCGAACACTGAAGCTTTCTTT,CASSWGGANTEAFF
TRBV6-6,NA,TRBJ2-3,17,NA,TGTGCCAGCAGTCAAAGGGGGGGCAGGCAACGTGCAGATACGCAGTATTTT,CASSQRGGRQRADTQYF
TRBV5-1,NA,TRBJ1-4,14,TRBD1,TGCGCCAGCAACACCGGGACAGCAAATGAAAAACTGTTTTTT,CASNTGTANEKLFF
TRBV9,NA,TRBJ1-1,15,NA,TGTGCCAGCAGCGCCTATAGGGGCTTGAACACTGAAGCTTTCTTT,CASSAYRGLNTEAFF
TRBV12-5,NA,TRBJ2-2,18,TRBD2,TGTGCTAGTGGTTTGGTCTTATTTGCGGGAGGGCCCACCGGGGAGCTGTTTTTT,CASGLVLFAGGPTGELFF
TRBV10-1,NA,TRBJ1-2,13,NA,TGCGCCAGCAGTGAGGATTCCTCGGGTGGCTACACCTTC,CASSEDSSGGYTF
TRBV2,NA,TRBJ1-6,15,NA,TGTGCCAGCAGGGCAACAGGCCTCCTTAATTCACCCCTCCACTTT,CASRATGLLNSPLHF
TRBV5-1,NA,TRBJ1-1,15,NA,TGCGCCAGCAGCTTGGCCGGGAGATTGAACACTGAAGCTTTCTTT,CASSLAGRLNTEAFF
TRBV5-1,NA,TRBJ2-7,16,TRBD2,TGCGCCAGCAGCTCGTCATTGGGACCGGGGGGCTACGAGCAGTACTTC,CASSSSLGPGGYEQYF
TRBV6-5,once,TRBJ1-2,14,TRBD1,TGTGCCACCATGGGACAGCCTTCTAACTATGGCTACACCTTC,CATMGQPSNYGYTF
TRBV5-1,NA,TRBJ2-2,14,NA,TGCGCCAGCAGCATCTGGACAGCCACCGGGGAGCTGTTTTTT,CASSIWTATGELFF